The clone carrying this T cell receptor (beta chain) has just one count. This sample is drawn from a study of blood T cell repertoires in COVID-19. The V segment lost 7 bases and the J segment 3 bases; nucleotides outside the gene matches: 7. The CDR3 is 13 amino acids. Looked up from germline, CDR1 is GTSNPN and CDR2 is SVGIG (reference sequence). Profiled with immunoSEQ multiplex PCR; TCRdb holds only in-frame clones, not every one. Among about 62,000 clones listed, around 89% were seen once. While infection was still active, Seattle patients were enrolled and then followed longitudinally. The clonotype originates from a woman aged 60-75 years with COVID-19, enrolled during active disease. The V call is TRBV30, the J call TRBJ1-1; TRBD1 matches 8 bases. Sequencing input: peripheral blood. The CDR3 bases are TGTGCCTACAACAGGGGGATGGACACTGAAGCTTTCTTT. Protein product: CAYNRGMDTEAFF.